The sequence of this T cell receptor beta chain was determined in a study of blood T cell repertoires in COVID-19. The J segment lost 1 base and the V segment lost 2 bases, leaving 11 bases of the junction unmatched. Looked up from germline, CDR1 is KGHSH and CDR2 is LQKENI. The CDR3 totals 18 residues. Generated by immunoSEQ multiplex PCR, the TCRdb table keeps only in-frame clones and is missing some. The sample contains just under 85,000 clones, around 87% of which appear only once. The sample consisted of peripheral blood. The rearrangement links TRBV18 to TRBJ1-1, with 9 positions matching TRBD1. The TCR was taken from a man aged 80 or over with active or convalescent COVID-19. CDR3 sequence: CASSPDRGASMGNTEAFF. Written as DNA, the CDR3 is TGTGCCAGCTCACCAGACAGGGGGGCAAGCATGGGGAACACTGAAGCTTTCTTT.